This section outlines one TCR beta chain sequence together with its context. These data are taken from a study of PD-1 blockade in mismatch repair-deficient tumors. The table came from immunoSEQ multiplex PCR; TCRdb's copy has only in-frame clones and leaves some out. The sample carries tens of thousands of clones, less than 85% recorded once. The TCR-sequenced patients were a few responders to pembrolizumab. CDR1 is MNHEY, CDR2 SVGAGI, per germline. With V trimmed by 2 bases and J by 7 bases, 9 bases remained unmatched. The CDR3 runs to 15 residues. The clonotype originates from an adult with mismatch repair-deficient cancer. Specimen: PBMCs, collected before pembrolizumab treatment. The V and J genes are TRBV6-5 and TRBJ1-2, with TRBD1 matching over 8 bases. Written as DNA, the CDR3 is TGTGCCAGCAGTTACGAGGGCAGGGGGCGACGTGGCTACACCTTC. As protein: CASSYEGRGRRGYTF.